Below, one T cell receptor (beta chain) is given with its context. There is no known antigen for this receptor. At one end the junction does not follow the germline gene, possibly because of a read error. TCRbeta CDR3 regions were amplified from genomic DNA by means of the immunoSEQ Assay, a bias-controlled multiplex PCR. From the authors' description of their analysis: The number of nucleated cells in each sample was estimated by amplification of reference gene primers within the assay. Sequence reads were collapsed and filtered to measure the absolute abundance of every unique TCRbeta CDR3 rearrangement. Productive Simpson clonality was computed per sample as the square root of Simpson's diversity index over productive rearrangements. TCRdb took this table from immuneACCESS and kept in-frame rearrangements with V and J called. Such tables lack part of the clones; where checked against another copy, unresolved V genes explain under half of the gap, and the rest is unexplained. The D gene and trimming were derived from the DNA, and the V and J assignments and clone size from that table. The sample table contains some 110,000 clones; only one count was recorded for approximately 84% of them. The ten largest clonotypes hold 26% of the sample.

These data come from a study of blood T cell repertoires in COVID-19 (TCRdb year 2020). At the level of the whole study: Samples from collaborators originated in the United States, Italy and Spain and spanned both the acute and convalescent phases of COVID-19. Samples came from the ongoing ImmuneRACE study (first 160 participants) plus 1,254 subjects from 6 global collaborators. A de-identified subject ID, COVID-19 status, age in years and sex were almost always included in the sample metadata. The prospective study material was composed of cDNA or gDNA derived from T cells, B-cell-depleted T cells, or PBMCs. Subjects who had been exposed to COVID-19, were actively infected with it, or had recovered from it provided the deeply sampled blood TCRbeta repertoires that made up the dataset. The repertoires were released in a freely available public database intended as a resource for research on the immune response to SARS-CoV-2. Where available, HLA class I and class II types were taken from metadata supplied by the sample provider and were not determined by assay-based typing.

Whole blood was collected in K2EDTA tubes by collaborating institutions according to the institutions' own protocols. For TCRbeta analysis, collaborators shipped samples as frozen whole blood, isolated PBMCs, or DNA extracted from either of those sample types. Overall results and qualifications from the work: Clinical and demographic metadata were provided uncurated, with the amount varying by source and participant.

The germline V gene yields MDHEN for CDR1 and SYDVKM for CDR2. Reading from cysteine to phenylalanine, the CDR3 counts 13 amino acids. Left in the record is the CDR3 DNA by itself, 39 bases read in frame from the first base. This clonotype was sampled from a man between 60 and 75 years old with acute or convalescent COVID-19. The sequence links TRBV28 to TRBJ2-3; a stretch of 7 junction bases matches TRBD2. The material sequenced was peripheral blood. The CDR3 has the sequence CASSSPLAGATTF. The DNA is as follows: TGTGCCAGCAGTTCGCCACTGGCGGGAGCCACCACCTTT.